This T cell receptor (beta chain) was profiled in a study of T-cell reconstitution after alpha-beta-depleted transplantation in children. The length of the CDR3 is 14 residues. Germline V gives CDR1 LGHNA, CDR2 YNFKEQ. The V gene lost 0 bases and the J gene lost 16 bases, with 16 bases spanning the gap. Using unique molecular identifiers, the investigators prepared the TCRbeta library. From the PCR reads, TCRdb called clonotypes with MiXCR, one entry per CDR3 protein. Here the sample spans around 800,000 distinct CDR3 sequences, approximately 15% being singletons. The TCR sequence derives from a male patient younger than 18 who had a stem cell transplant for acute lymphoblastic leukemia, so the T cells may come from the graft donor. This rearrangement joins TRBV4-2 to TRBJ1-6, with D possibly TRBD1 on 6 matching bases. Sequenced material: PBMCs, mostly from graft donor cells, taken 360 days after TCRalphabeta/CD19-depleted stem cell transplant. In nucleotides, the CDR3 is TGTGCCAGCAGCCAAGATGGGGGTCCTGACAGGCTCCACTTT. Translating it yields CASSQDGGPDRLHF.